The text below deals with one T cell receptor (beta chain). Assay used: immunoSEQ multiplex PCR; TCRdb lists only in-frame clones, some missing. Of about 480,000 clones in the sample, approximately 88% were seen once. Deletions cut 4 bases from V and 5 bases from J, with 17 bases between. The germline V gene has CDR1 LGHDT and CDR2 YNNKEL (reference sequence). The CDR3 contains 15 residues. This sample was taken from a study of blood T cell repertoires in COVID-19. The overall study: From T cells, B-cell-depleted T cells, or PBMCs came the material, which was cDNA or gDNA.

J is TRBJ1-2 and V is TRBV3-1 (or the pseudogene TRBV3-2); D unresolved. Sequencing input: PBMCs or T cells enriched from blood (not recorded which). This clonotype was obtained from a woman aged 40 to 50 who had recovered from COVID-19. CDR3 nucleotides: TGTGCCAGCAGCCTTAGACATTTTATTGAGTATGGCTACACCTTC. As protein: CASSLRHFIEYGYTF.